The 31 T cell receptor beta chains presented below share a single source sample, sequenced in a study of shared clonotypes between healthy human individuals. Clones were read by immunoSEQ multiplex PCR, and TCRdb kept only the in-frame ones, dropping some. In the table there are roughly 550,000 clones, roughly 95% of which are singletons. CD8 cells regarded as naive lacked CD45RO, were positively chosen for CCR7, and omitted terminally differentiated effector memory CD45RA+ cells. Sequenced material: naive CD8+ T cells sorted from blood. Receptors originate from a woman aged 25 to 39 in good health.

This chain links TRBV19 with TRBJ2-1, with D possibly matching TRBD2 (6 bases). Trimming pared 0 bases from V and 4 bases from J, leaving 10 bases between. The CDR3 length is 15 residues. Germline loops: CDR1 LNHDA, CDR2 SQIVND (reference sequence). CDR3 sequence reads: CASSIDQRAYNEQFF. CDR3 sequence (DNA): TGTGCCAGTAGTATAGATCAGCGGGCTTACAATGAGCAGTTCTTC.

The genes are TRBV28 and TRBJ2-3, with TRBD2 identical over 9 bases. V trimming: 4 bases; J trimming: 1 base; junction bases outside the gene matches: 9. The CDR3 spans 17 residues. Germline V CDR1 and CDR2: MDHEN, SYDVKM. The CDR3 DNA follows: TGTGCCAGCAGTTCGTGGCGGGAGGGCCCCGGCACAGATACGCAGTATTTT. Protein: CASSSWREGPGTDTQYF.

The V call is TRBV7-9, the J call TRBJ2-1, with 16 bases identical to TRBD2. This CDR3 is built from 16 residues. From germline, CDR1 is SEHNR and CDR2 FQNEAQ (reference sequence). The V and J ends lost 4 bases and 10 bases, in that order; junction bases with no gene match: 7. The DNA for the CDR3 is TGTGCCAGCAGCTCCGGGACTAGCGGGAGGGCCTGGGAGCAGTTCTTC. This translates into CASSSGTSGRAWEQFF.

The J gene is TRBJ1-2, the V gene TRBV27, with D unclear. CDR3 length: 14 residues. Germline V gives CDR1 MNHEY, CDR2 SMNVEV (reference sequence). V lost 6 bases, J lost 11 bases, and 22 bases lay in between. The CDR3 here is CASSRGSSPPTYTF. For the CDR3, the DNA is TGTGCCAGCAGCCGGGGTAGTAGCCCTCCTACGTACACCTTC.

V usage is TRBV6-1 and J usage is TRBJ2-2; D gene uncertain. Per the germline V gene, CDR1 is MNHNS and CDR2 is SASEGT. The ends were cut back, 5 bases at V and 5 bases at J, with 3 bases in the middle. The CDR3 covers 11 residues. CDR3 coding DNA: TGTGCCAGCAGTTTAACCGGGGAGCTGTTTTTT. Protein sequence: CASSLTGELFF.

The CDR3 DNA sequence: TGCGCCAGCAGCCAAGATCACCCGGGTGGAACTGAAGCTTTCTTT. This codes for CASSQDHPGGTEAFF. The chain carries TRBV4-1 and TRBJ1-1; D ambiguous. With 0 bases removed from V and 5 bases from J, the gap between germline ends came to 13 bases. Germline-derived CDR1 and CDR2 are MGHRA and YSYEKL. The CDR3 loop spans 15 amino acids.

This clone appeared a single time. J is TRBJ2-5 and V is TRBV28; D possibly uses TRBD1 or TRBD2 (5 bases each). Germline V gene data show CDR1 as MDHEN and CDR2 as SYDVKM. The V gene lost 1 base and the J gene lost 11 bases, with 11 bases spanning the gap. The CDR3 loop spans 12 amino acids. The DNA of the CDR3 is TGTGCCAGCAGTTTATCTGGGGGAGAGCAGTACTTC. Its translation: CASSLSGGEQYF.

The chain couples TRBV4-2 to TRBJ2-5; TRBD2 matches at 9 bases. The CDR3 is made up of 18 amino acids. Germline CDR1 is LGHNA and CDR2 is YNFKEQ. V lost 1 base and J lost 2; bases outside the gene matches: 11. CDR3 sequence: CASSQALYSGSGQETQYF. The DNA of the CDR3 is TGTGCCAGCAGCCAAGCATTATATAGCGGGAGTGGGCAAGAGACCCAGTACTTC.

The CDR3 here is CASSLGSGYTEAFF. In nucleotides, the CDR3 is TGTGCCAGCAGCTTAGGGTCTGGGTACACTGAAGCTTTCTTT. This rearrangement joins TRBV13 to TRBJ1-1, with D unclear. The V end was cut by 0 bases, the J end by 3 bases, with 8 bases between. This CDR3 spans 14 amino acids. The germline V gene encodes CDR1 PRHDT and CDR2 FYEKMQ (reference sequence).

The chain links TRBV29-1 to TRBJ2-7, with 9 bases fitting TRBD1. From germline, CDR1 is SQVTM and CDR2 ANQGSEA. The V and J ends lost 5 bases and 2 bases, in that order; junction bases with no gene match: 10. The CDR3 runs 15 residues. The CDR3 reads CSVHIQGALPYEQYF. The CDR3 nucleotides are TGCAGCGTTCATATACAGGGGGCGCTTCCCTACGAGCAGTACTTC.

The CDR3 is CASSYSGLIGQFF. The CDR3 DNA is TGTGCCAGCAGTTACTCGGGACTTATAGGGCAGTTCTTC. V gene TRBV6-5 combines with J gene TRBJ2-1; TRBD2 is a possible D gene (6 bases). Trimming shortened V by 0 bases and J by 12 bases, and 12 bases separated the two germline ends. CDR3 size: 13 residues. Germline V gives CDR1 MNHEY, CDR2 SVGAGI.

This chain connects TRBV10-2 to TRBJ1-2; D is uncertain. The CDR3 length is 11 residues. Trimming removed 3 bases at V and 6 bases at J, with 5 bases between. Germline V CDR1 and CDR2: WSHSY, SAAADI. The CDR3 sequence: CASSEYHGYTF. The CDR3, as DNA: TGCGCCAGCAGTGAATACCATGGCTACACCTTC.

V is TRBV4-1 and J is TRBJ1-1, with D uncertain. CDR3 length: 12 residues. Trimming removed 6 bases from V and 4 bases from J, with 9 bases in between. Per germline, CDR1 MGHRA and CDR2 YSYEKL. CDR3: CASRAGGTEAFF. CDR3 sequence (DNA): TGCGCCAGCAGAGCGGGTGGCACTGAAGCTTTCTTT.

The V and J genes are TRBV5-6 and TRBJ2-1, with TRBD1 identical over 12 bases. The V and J ends lost 3 bases and 8 bases, in that order; junction bases with no gene match: 0. The CDR3 totals 13 residues. Germline V gives CDR1 SGHDT, CDR2 YYEEEE. In DNA, the CDR3 is TGTGCCAGCAGCTGGGACAGGGGGCATGAGCAGTTCTTC. It yields the protein CASSWDRGHEQFF.

The V gene is TRBV15, the J gene TRBJ2-3; D is unresolved. The CDR3 has 14 residues. Germline assignment: CDR1 LNHNV and CDR2 YYDKDF (reference sequence). With 4 bases removed from V and 1 base from J, the gap between germline ends came to 9 bases. DNA for the CDR3: TGTGCCACCAGCACGACAACCCGCACAGATACGCAGTATTTT. Protein sequence: CATSTTTRTDTQYF.

The chain uses TRBV10-3 and TRBJ2-7; no clear D gene. The CDR3 is 13 residues long. The germline V gene has CDR1 ENHRY and CDR2 SYGVKD. Trimming shortened V by 7 bases and J by 2 bases, and 12 bases separated the two germline ends. CDR3 DNA sequence: TGTGCCATCACCGGAACTACACCCTACGAGCAGTACTTC. Residues: CAITGTTPYEQYF.

This chain uses TRBV7-9 with TRBJ1-4; D uncertain. The V and J ends lost 4 bases and 1 base respectively, with 10 bases between them. CDR1 and CDR2 (germline): SEHNR, FQNEAQ (reference sequence). CDR3 size: 15 residues. The CDR3 region has the DNA TGTGCCAGCAGCTCGTCCGAGATAACTAATGAAAAACTGTTTTTT. Protein product: CASSSSEITNEKLFF.

J is TRBJ2-7 and V is TRBV6-5, with D uncertain. The CDR3 consists of 13 residues. Germline-derived CDR1 and CDR2 are MNHEY and SVGAGI. The germline V and J ends were trimmed by 2 bases and 5 bases, with 10 bases remaining between them. CDR3 protein: CASSYRESHEQYF. The CDR3 bases are TGTGCCAGCAGTTACAGGGAATCCCACGAGCAGTACTTC.

The genes are TRBV5-1 and TRBJ2-2, with a weak D call TRBD1 (7 bases). From germline, CDR1 is SGHRS and CDR2 YFSETQ. Trimming cost V 0 bases and J 5 bases, with 11 bases left between them. The CDR3 covers 15 residues. Written as DNA, the CDR3 is TGCGCCAGCAGCTTGGAGACAGGGACTACCGGGGAGCTGTTTTTT. It specifies CASSLETGTTGELFF.

The chain employs TRBV15 and TRBJ2-7; 11 positions match TRBD1. There are 14 residues in the CDR3. V lost 6 bases to trimming and J lost 6 bases; unmatched junction nucleotides: 7. Germline CDR1 reads LNHNV; CDR2 reads YYDKDF (reference sequence). This CDR3 is CATSDGQGAFEQYF. CDR3 coding DNA: TGTGCCACCAGTGATGGACAGGGGGCTTTCGAGCAGTACTTC. Full variable domain (remainder filled in from reference TRBV15 and TRBJ2-7): DAMVIQNPRYQVTQFGKPVTLSCSQTLNHNVMYWYQQKSSQAPKLLFHYYDKDFNNEADTPDNFQSRRPNTSFCFLDIRSPGLGDTAMYLCATSDGQGAFEQYFGPGTRLTVT.

The chain employs TRBV29-1 and TRBJ2-7; 7 nucleotides match TRBD2. Trimming at V came to 4 bases and at J to 6 bases, leaving 9 bases not matched to a gene. There are 13 residues in the CDR3. CDR1 SQVTM and CDR2 ANQGSEA come from the germline V gene. The CDR3 protein is CSVGGGGPPEQYF. CDR3 nucleotide sequence: TGCAGCGTTGGTGGGGGAGGGCCTCCCGAGCAGTACTTC.

This chain links TRBV5-1 with TRBJ2-1; D is ambiguous. CDR1 is SGHRS, CDR2 YFSETQ, per germline. This CDR3 has 14 amino acids. The germline V and J ends were trimmed by 5 bases and 8 bases, with 17 bases remaining between them. The CDR3: CASRAARAIDEQFF. In DNA, the CDR3 is TGCGCCAGCAGGGCAGCCCGCGCTATCGATGAGCAGTTCTTC. The entire variable domain, with the rest obtained from reference TRBV5-1 and TRBJ2-1, is as follows: KAGVTQTPRYLIKTRGQQVTLSCSPISGHRSVSWYQQTPGQGLQFLFEYFSETQRNKGNFPGRFSGRQFSNSRSEMNVSTLELGDSALYLCASRAARAIDEQFFGPGTRLTVL.

CDR3 sequence (DNA): TGTGCCAGCAGTCCCTCCTGGACAGAGGAAGCTTTCTTT. Protein sequence: CASSPSWTEEAFF. The chain joins TRBV7-9 to TRBJ1-1, with a weak D call TRBD1 (6 bases). Germline V gives CDR1 SEHNR, CDR2 FQNEAQ (reference sequence). The CDR3 is 13 residues long. Trimming pared 6 bases from V and 8 bases from J, leaving 16 bases between.

The chain recombines TRBV6-1 with TRBJ2-7; possible D gene TRBD1, 6 bases. The CDR3 loop spans 15 amino acids. Germline V gene lookup returns CDR1 MNHNS and CDR2 SASEGT. V was pared by 5 bases and J by 2 bases, with 16 bases between. The CDR3 region has the DNA TGTGCCAGCAGTCCACCCCGGGACATTGCCTACGAGCAGTACTTC. Protein product: CASSPPRDIAYEQYF.

This chain connects TRBV28 to TRBJ1-2; 7 bases match TRBD1. This CDR3 region has 12 residues. The junction had 4 bases not matched to a gene; V was cut back by 4 bases and J by 8 bases. Germline CDR1 is MDHEN and CDR2 is SYDVKM. In DNA form, the CDR3 reads TGTGCCAGCAGTTACAGGGGCCTCGGCTACACCTTC. The encoded protein is CASSYRGLGYTF.

The chain recombines TRBV5-1 with TRBJ1-2; D may be TRBD1 (5 bases). V dropped 4 bases and J dropped 8 bases, with 21 bases sitting between them. CDR1 SGHRS and CDR2 YFSETQ come from the germline V gene. The CDR3 sequence is 15 residues long. The CDR3 bases are TGCGCCAGCAGCGCCGTAGAAGCCAGGGATAGCGGCTACACCTTC. It translates to CASSAVEARDSGYTF.

The V and J genes are TRBV7-3 and TRBJ2-7; 13 bases align to TRBD2. V lost 1 base to trimming and J lost 4 bases; unmatched junction nucleotides: 25. This CDR3 has 23 residues. The germline gives CDR1 SGHTA, CDR2 FQGTGA. In DNA form, the CDR3 reads TGTGCCAGCAGCTTAATAAGATCCTTGCCGGGACTAGCGGGACCTACCTTACCTTACGAGCAGTACTTC. Its translation: CASSLIRSLPGLAGPTLPYEQYF. Looking up the rest from reference TRBV7-3 and TRBJ2-7 gives the full variable domain: GAGVSQTPSNKVTEKGKYVELRCDPISGHTALYWYRQSLGQGPEFLIYFQGTGAADDSGLPNDRFFAVRPEGSVSTLKIQRTERGDSAVYLCASSLIRSLPGLAGPTLPYEQYFGPGTRLTVT.

The chain links TRBV30 to TRBJ2-5; 8 bases are a match to TRBD1. The J call could be wrong; TRBJ2-7 is a better fit for the DNA end. Germline-derived CDR1 and CDR2 are GTSNPN and SVGIG (reference sequence). This CDR3 region has 14 residues. DNA of the CDR3: TGTGCCTGGAGTGCCGGGACAGGATCCTACGAGCAGTACTTC. Its translation is CAWSAGTGSYEQYF.

As to this clone: The same CDR3 also results from other DNA sequences found in this sample. The chain is built from TRBV6-5 and TRBJ2-7; 8 bases are shared with TRBD1. CDR3 size: 16 residues. J lost 0 bases, V lost 0 bases, and 4 bases had no gene match. Germline lookup yields CDR1 MNHEY and CDR2 SVGAGI. The CDR3 here is CASSYSTGESSYEQYF. In DNA form, the CDR3 reads TGTGCCAGCAGTTACTCGACAGGGGAAAGCTCCTACGAGCAGTACTTC.

The chain combines TRBV7-7 with TRBJ2-1, with 9 bases identical to TRBD2. The V segment lost 5 bases and the J segment 8 bases; nucleotides outside the gene matches: 10. CDR3 length: 15 residues. Germline V gene sequence: CDR1 SSHAT, CDR2 FNYEAQ (reference sequence). The CDR3 DNA is TGTGCCAGCAGCGCCATGTCTAGCGGGGCCGATGAGCAGTTCTTC. Its protein product is CASSAMSSGADEQFF.

V gene TRBV5-6 combines with J gene TRBJ2-5, with D unclear. The CDR3 is made up of 13 amino acids. Germline CDR1 and CDR2: SGHDT and YYEEEE. Trimming took off 2 bases at V and 5 bases at J, with 10 bases between the two ends. CDR3 sequence: CASSLGHGETQYF. The DNA of the CDR3 is TGTGCCAGCAGCTTAGGCCACGGGGAGACCCAGTACTTC.